The entry below gives a single T cell receptor (beta chain) sequence along with its context. Antigen: not known. PCR was performed a second time for about 6 to 11 cycles using a sample-barcoded 5' primer and a J-beta primer mix. Via MiXCR, TCRdb re-called the 5' RACE reads, giving one row per CDR3 protein. This repertoire shows about 760,000 distinct CDR3 sequences, just over 55% found once; its top ten account for 20% to 30%. This record comes from a study of blood T cells in healthy people across ages. The donors, healthy Caucasians from Russia, were aged roughly 6 to 90. There were at least 6 micrograms of total RNA extracted from every sample. CDR1 DFQATT and CDR2 SNEGSKA come from the germline V gene (reference sequence). V trimming: 1 base; J trimming: 2 bases; junction bases outside the gene matches: 5. The CDR3 has 15 residues. Study results and limitations: Age brought a roughly linear fall in TCR beta diversity measured per million T cells.

Specimen: blood. The rearrangement links TRBV20-1 to TRBJ1-5; 7 bases align to TRBD1. The TCR originated in a man aged 35 to 55 in good health. The CDR3 DNA reads TGCAGTGCTAGAGCCCAGGGGGTTGGCAATCAGCCCCAGCATTTT. Its protein is CSARAQGVGNQPQHF.